These 10 T cell receptor beta chains share one sample of origin, sequenced in a study of shared clonotypes between healthy human individuals. Naive CD8 cells lacked CD45RO and underwent positive selection for CCR7, leaving out terminally differentiated effector memory CD45RA+ cells. Repertoires were generated with immunoSEQ multiplex PCR, while TCRdb's copy carries only in-frame clones and drops some. The data hold some 2,100,000 clones, with under 95% observed a single time. Sequencing was performed on naive CD8+ T cells from PBMCs. The receptors stem from a man between 18 and 35 years old in good health. Some clones in this sample may be carry-over from other donors' samples.

As DNA, the CDR3 is TGTGCCAGCAGGGATCAGGTTCCGGCCTCTGGAAACACCATATATTTT. Encoded protein: CASRDQVPASGNTIYF. The V and J genes are TRBV27 and TRBJ1-3; D gene uncertain. This CDR3 is 16 amino acids long. The germline CDR1 and CDR2 sequences are MNHEY and SMNVEV (reference sequence). V was shortened by 6 bases and J by 0 bases, with 15 bases between the two germline ends.

This clone was observed once. The chain uses TRBV11-2 and TRBJ1-5, with D unclear. Germline lookup yields CDR1 SGHAT and CDR2 FQNNGV. The CDR3 is 14 residues long. V was cut by 4 bases and J by 1 base, with 8 bases left in between. Written as DNA, the CDR3 is TGTGCCAGCAGCTCGGGGATCAGCAATCAGCCCCAGCATTTT. It codes for CASSSGISNQPQHF. Complete variable domain (other parts from reference TRBV11-2 and TRBJ1-5): EAGVAQSPRYKIIEKRQSVAFWCNPISGHATLYWYQQILGQGPKLLIQFQNNGVVDDSQLPKDRFSAERLKGVDSTLKIQPAKLEDSAVYLCASSSGISNQPQHFGDGTRLSIL.

The CDR3 spells CASGFQVFGDRSGELFF. In nucleotides, the CDR3 is TGTGCTAGTGGTTTTCAGGTTTTTGGAGACCGATCCGGGGAGCTGTTTTTT. V usage is TRBV12-5 and J usage is TRBJ2-2; D remains unclear. The CDR3 covers 17 residues. V was shortened by 3 bases and J by 6 bases, with 20 bases between the two germline ends. Germline lookup yields CDR1 LGHNT and CDR2 FRNRAP. Supplemented by reference TRBV12-5 and TRBJ2-2, the full variable domain reads DARVTQTPRHKVTEMGQEVTMRCQPILGHNTVFWYRQTMMQGLELLAYFRNRAPLDDSGMPKDRFSAEMPDATLATLKIQPSEPRDSAVYFCASGFQVFGDRSGELFFGEGSRLTVL.

The CDR3 nucleotides read TGTGCCAGCAGTACCCCCCCCGGAGGAGTGCTCAATGAGCAGTTCTTC. Its translation is CASSTPPGGVLNEQFF. This chain links TRBV7-9 with TRBJ2-1; D may be TRBD2 (5 bases). Trimming stripped 6 bases from V and 6 bases from J, with 21 bases between. The CDR3 consists of 16 residues. Germline V gene data show CDR1 as SEHNR and CDR2 as FQNEAQ (reference sequence).

This chain connects TRBV6-1 to TRBJ2-7; D gene uncertain. Per the germline V gene, CDR1 is MNHNS and CDR2 is SASEGT. The CDR3 loop spans 13 amino acids. Between the trimmed V and J ends, which lost 2 bases and 4 bases, there was a span of 9 bases. The CDR3 region is CASSERRLYEQYF. The CDR3 nucleotides are TGTGCCAGCAGTGAACGGCGGCTTTACGAGCAGTACTTC.

The gene calls are TRBV28 and TRBJ2-7, with D possibly matching TRBD1 (5 bases). The CDR3 totals 14 residues. The V gene lost 0 bases and the J gene lost 2 bases, with 8 bases spanning the gap. Germline V lookup: CDR1 MDHEN, CDR2 SYDVKM. The CDR3 spells CASSLWAGPYEQYF. DNA for the CDR3: TGTGCCAGCAGTTTATGGGCAGGGCCCTACGAGCAGTACTTC. Looking up the rest from reference TRBV28 and TRBJ2-7 gives the full variable domain: DVKVTQSSRYLVKRTGEKVFLECVQDMDHENMFWYRQDPGLGLRLIYFSYDVKMKEKGDIPEGYSVSREKKERFSLILESASTNQTSMYLCASSLWAGPYEQYFGPGTRLTVT.

The rearrangement uses TRBV7-9 and TRBJ2-7; TRBD1 aligns across 11 bases. The CDR3 consists of 16 residues. J was trimmed by 3 bases and V by 4 bases; bases with no gene match: 8. The germline CDR1 and CDR2 sequences are SEHNR and FQNEAQ (reference sequence). CDR3 loop: CASSYRAGTGGYEQYF. CDR3 DNA: TGTGCCAGCAGCTACCGCGCAGGGACAGGGGGCTACGAGCAGTACTTC. Full variable domain (rest looked up from reference TRBV7-9 and TRBJ2-7): DTGVSQNPRHKITKRGQNVTFRCDPISEHNRLYWYRQTLGQGPEFLTYFQNEAQLEKSRLLSDRFSAERPKGSFSTLEIQRTEQGDSAMYLCASSYRAGTGGYEQYFGPGTRLTVT.

The chain recombines TRBV4-1 with TRBJ1-5; D remains ambiguous. CDR1 and CDR2 (germline): MGHRA, YSYEKL. V was clipped by 0 bases and J by 0 bases, with 12 bases between them. The CDR3 extends over 17 amino acids. The CDR3 sequence: CASSQDWGFHSNQPQHF. For the CDR3, the DNA is TGCGCCAGCAGCCAAGATTGGGGATTCCATAGCAATCAGCCCCAGCATTTT.

This chain uses TRBV5-4 with TRBJ1-1; a weak D match, TRBD1 (5 bases). V was trimmed by 4 bases and J by 0 bases, leaving 13 bases between them. Germline values: CDR1 SGHNT, CDR2 YYREEE (reference sequence). The CDR3 extends over 15 amino acids. CDR3 DNA: TGTGCCAGCAGCGCGATGGGGCATATGAACACTGAAGCTTTCTTT. Its protein is CASSAMGHMNTEAFF.

The chain uses TRBV10-3 and TRBJ2-1, with D perhaps matching TRBD2 (6 bases). Between the trimmed V and J ends, which lost 7 bases and 0 bases, there was a span of 16 bases. Germline V gene data show CDR1 as ENHRY and CDR2 as SYGVKD. The CDR3 sequence is 16 residues long. The CDR3 sequence is CAITGIAVSSYNEQFF. CDR3 bases: TGTGCCATCACGGGAATAGCGGTTAGCTCCTACAATGAGCAGTTCTTC.